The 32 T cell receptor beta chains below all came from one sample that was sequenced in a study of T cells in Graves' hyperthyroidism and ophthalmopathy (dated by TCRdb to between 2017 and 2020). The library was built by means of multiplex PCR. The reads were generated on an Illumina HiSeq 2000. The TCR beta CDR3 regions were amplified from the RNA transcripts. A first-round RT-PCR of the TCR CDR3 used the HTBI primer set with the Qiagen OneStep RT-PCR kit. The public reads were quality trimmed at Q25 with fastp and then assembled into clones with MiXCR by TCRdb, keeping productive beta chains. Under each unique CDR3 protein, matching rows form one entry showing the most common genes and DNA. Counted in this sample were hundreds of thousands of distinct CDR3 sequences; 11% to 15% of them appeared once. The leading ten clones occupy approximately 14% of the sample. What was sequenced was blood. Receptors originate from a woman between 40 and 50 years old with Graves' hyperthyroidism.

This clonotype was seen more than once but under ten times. Here the CDR3 DNA reads TGTGCCAGCAGTCCTGCTAGCGGAGGGGTCGTAAATGAGCAGTTCTTC. Translated: CASSPASGGVVNEQFF. J is TRBJ2-1 and V is TRBV11-3, with 7 nucleotides matching TRBD2. CDR3 size: 16 residues. The V segment lost 6 bases and the J segment 7 bases; nucleotides outside the gene matches: 15. From germline, CDR1 is SGHNT and CDR2 YENEEA.

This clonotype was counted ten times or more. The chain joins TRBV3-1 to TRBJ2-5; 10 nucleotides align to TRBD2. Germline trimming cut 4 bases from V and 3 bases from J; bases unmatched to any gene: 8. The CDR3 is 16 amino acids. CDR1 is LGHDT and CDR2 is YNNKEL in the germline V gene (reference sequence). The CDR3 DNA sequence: TGTGCCAGCAGCCCACGACGCGGACTAGCGGAAGAGACCCAGTACTTC. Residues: CASSPRRGLAEETQYF.

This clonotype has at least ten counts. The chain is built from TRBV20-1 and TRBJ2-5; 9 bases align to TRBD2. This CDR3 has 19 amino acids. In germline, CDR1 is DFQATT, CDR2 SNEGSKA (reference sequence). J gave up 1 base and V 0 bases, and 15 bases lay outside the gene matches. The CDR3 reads CSARDPSGSGSGTQETQYF. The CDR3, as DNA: TGCAGTGCTAGAGATCCTAGTGGTAGCGGGAGTGGAACCCAAGAGACCCAGTACTTC.

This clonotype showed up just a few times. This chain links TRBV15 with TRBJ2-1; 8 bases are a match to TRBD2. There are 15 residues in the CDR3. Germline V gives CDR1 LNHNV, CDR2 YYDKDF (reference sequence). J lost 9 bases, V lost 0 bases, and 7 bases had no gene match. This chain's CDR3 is CATSRDQTSAVEQFF. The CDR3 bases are TGTGCCACCAGCAGAGATCAGACTAGCGCGGTTGAGCAGTTCTTC.

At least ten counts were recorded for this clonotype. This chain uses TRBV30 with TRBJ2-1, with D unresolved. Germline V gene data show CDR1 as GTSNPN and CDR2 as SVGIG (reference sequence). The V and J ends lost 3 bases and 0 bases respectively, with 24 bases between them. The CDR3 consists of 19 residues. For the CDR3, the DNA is TGTGCCTGGAGGATGAAACCGGACGGATACTTTAGCTCCTACAATGAGCAGTTCTTC. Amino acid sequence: CAWRMKPDGYFSSYNEQFF.

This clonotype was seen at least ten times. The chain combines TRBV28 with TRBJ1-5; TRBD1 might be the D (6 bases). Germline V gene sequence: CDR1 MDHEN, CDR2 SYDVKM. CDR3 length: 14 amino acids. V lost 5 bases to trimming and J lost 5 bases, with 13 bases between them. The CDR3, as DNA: TGTGCCAGCAGTGATGACAGGATAGATCAGCCCCAGCATTTT. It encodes CASSDDRIDQPQHF. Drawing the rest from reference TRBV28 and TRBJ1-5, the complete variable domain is DVKVTQSSRYLVKRTGEKVFLECVQDMDHENMFWYRQDPGLGLRLIYFSYDVKMKEKGDIPEGYSVSREKKERFSLILESASTNQTSMYLCASSDDRIDQPQHFGDGTRLSIL.

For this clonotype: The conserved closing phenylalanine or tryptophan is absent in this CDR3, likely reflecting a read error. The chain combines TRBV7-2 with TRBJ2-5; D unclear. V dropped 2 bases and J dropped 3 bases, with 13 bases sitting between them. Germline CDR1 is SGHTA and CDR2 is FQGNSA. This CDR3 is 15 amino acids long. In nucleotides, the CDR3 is TGTGCCAGCAGCTTAAGCTTACGGATGGAAGAGACCCAGTACCTC. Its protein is CASSLSLRMEETQYL.

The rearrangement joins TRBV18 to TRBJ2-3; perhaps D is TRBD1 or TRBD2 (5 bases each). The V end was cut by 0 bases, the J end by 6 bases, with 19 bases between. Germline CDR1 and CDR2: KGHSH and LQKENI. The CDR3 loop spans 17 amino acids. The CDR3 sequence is CASSPPFWDGEKDTQYF. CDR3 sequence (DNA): TGTGCCAGCTCACCACCATTCTGGGACGGTGAAAAGGATACGCAGTATTTT.

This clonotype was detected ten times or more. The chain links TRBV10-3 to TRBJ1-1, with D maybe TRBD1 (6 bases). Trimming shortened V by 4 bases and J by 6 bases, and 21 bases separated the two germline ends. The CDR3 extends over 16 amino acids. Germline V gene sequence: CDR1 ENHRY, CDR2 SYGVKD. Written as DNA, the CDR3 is TGTGCCATCAGTGGGGGCAGGGGAGGTGATTTTGCTGAAGCTTTCTTT. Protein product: CAISGGRGGDFAEAFF.

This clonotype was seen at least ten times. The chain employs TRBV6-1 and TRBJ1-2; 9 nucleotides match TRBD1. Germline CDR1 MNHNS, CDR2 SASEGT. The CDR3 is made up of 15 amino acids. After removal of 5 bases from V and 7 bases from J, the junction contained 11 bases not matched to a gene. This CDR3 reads CASSYSGTGIRGYTF. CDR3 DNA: TGTGCCAGCAGTTACTCAGGGACAGGGATTCGTGGCTACACCTTC.

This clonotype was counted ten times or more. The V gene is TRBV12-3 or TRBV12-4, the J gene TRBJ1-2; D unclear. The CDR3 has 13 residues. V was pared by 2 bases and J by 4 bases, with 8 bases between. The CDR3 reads CASSLNSAYGYTF. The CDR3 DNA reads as TGTGCCAGCAGTTTAAACAGCGCCTATGGCTACACCTTC.

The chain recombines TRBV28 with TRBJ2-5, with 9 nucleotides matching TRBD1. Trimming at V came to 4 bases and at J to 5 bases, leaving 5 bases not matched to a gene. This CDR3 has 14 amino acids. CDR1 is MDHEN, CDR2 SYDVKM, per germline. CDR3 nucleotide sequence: TGTGCCAGCAGTTCGGGGACAGGGTTGGAGACCCAGTACTTC. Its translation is CASSSGTGLETQYF.

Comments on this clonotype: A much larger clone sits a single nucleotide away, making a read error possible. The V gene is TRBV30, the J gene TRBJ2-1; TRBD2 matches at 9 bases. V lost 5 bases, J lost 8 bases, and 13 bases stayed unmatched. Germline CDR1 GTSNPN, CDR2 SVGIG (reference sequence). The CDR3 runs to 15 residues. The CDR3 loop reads CAWGWREGRGYEQFF. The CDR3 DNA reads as TGTGCCTGGGGATGGCGGGAGGGCCGCGGTTATGAGCAGTTCTTC.

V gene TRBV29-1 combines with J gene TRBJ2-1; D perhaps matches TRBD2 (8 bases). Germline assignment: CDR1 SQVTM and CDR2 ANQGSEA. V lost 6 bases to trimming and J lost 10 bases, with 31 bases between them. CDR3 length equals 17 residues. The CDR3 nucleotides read TGCAGCGTATCTACAGGGGCGAACAGCGGGAGTACGAGCGAGCAGTTCTTC. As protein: CSVSTGANSGSTSEQFF.

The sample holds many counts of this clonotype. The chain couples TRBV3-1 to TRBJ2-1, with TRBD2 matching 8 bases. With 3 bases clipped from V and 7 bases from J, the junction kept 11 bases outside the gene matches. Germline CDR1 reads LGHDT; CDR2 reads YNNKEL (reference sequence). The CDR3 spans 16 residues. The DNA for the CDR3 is TGTGCCAGCAGCCACCTTAGCGGGGAAGAGGGGAATGAGCAGTTCTTC. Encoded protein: CASSHLSGEEGNEQFF.

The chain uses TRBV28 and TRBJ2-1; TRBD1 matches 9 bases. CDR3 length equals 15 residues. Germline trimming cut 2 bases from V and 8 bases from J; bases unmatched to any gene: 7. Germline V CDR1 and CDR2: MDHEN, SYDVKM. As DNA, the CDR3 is TGTGCCAGCAGTTTAGTACAGGGGGCGGCTGATGAGCAGTTCTTC. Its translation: CASSLVQGAADEQFF.

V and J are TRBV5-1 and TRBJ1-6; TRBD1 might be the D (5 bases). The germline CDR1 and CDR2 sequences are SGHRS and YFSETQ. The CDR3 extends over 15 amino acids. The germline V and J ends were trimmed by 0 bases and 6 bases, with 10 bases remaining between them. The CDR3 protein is CASSLDRGSNSPLHF. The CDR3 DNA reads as TGCGCCAGCAGCTTGGATCGGGGGTCTAATTCACCCCTCCACTTT.

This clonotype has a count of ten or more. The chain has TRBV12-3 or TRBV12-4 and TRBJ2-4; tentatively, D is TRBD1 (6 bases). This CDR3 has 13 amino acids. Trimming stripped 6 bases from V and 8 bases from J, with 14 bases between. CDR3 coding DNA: TGTGCCAGCAGACTCACAGGGCTTGACATTCAGTACTTC. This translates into CASRLTGLDIQYF.

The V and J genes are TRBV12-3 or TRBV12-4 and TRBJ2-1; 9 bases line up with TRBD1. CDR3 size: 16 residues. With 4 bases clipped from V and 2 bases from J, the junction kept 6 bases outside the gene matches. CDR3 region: CASSSRDRVTYNEQFF. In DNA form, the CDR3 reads TGTGCCAGCAGTTCACGGGACAGGGTGACCTACAATGAGCAGTTCTTC.

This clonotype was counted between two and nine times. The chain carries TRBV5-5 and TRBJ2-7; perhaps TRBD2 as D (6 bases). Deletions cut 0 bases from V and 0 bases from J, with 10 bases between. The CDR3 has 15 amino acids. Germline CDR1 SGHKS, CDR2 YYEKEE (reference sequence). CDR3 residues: CASSLGPSASYEQYF. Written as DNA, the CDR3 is TGTGCCAGCAGCTTGGGGCCTAGCGCCTCCTACGAGCAGTACTTC.

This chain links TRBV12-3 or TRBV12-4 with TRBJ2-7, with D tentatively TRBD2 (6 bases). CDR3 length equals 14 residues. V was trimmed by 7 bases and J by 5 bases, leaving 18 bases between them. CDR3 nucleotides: TGTGCCAGCACCCTGGGGGGTCGTTGGGACGAGCAGTACTTC. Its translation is CASTLGGRWDEQYF.

The CDR3 DNA reads TGTGCCAGCAGGCTAGCGGGGGATAGTGGCTACACCTTC. Its translation: CASRLAGDSGYTF. This rearrangement joins TRBV7-9 to TRBJ1-2; D perhaps matches TRBD1 (5 bases). This CDR3 region has 13 residues. From germline, CDR1 is SEHNR and CDR2 FQNEAQ (reference sequence). V gave up 6 bases and J gave up 7 bases, with 15 bases separating them. Together with reference TRBV7-9 and TRBJ1-2, the CDR3 gives the full variable domain: DTGVSQNPRHKITKRGQNVTFRCDPISEHNRLYWYRQTLGQGPEFLTYFQNEAQLEKSRLLSDRFSAERPKGSFSTLEIQRTEQGDSAMYLCASRLAGDSGYTFGSGTRLTVV.

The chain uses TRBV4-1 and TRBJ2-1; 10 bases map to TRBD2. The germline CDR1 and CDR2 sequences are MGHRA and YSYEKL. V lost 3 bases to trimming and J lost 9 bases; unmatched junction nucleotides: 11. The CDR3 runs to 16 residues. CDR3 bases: TGCGCCAGCAGCCAGTTAGCGGGAGGTTTTAAGGGTGAGCAGTTCTTC. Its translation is CASSQLAGGFKGEQFF.

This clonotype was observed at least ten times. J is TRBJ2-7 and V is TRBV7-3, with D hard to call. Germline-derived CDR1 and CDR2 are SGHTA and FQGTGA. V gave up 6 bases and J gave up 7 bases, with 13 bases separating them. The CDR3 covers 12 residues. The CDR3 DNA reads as TGTGCCAGCAGTCAAAACGGTCTTGAGCAGTACTTC. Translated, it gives CASSQNGLEQYF.

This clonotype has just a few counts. CDR3 nucleotides: TGCAGTGCTAGAGATCCAGGGGGGGTCGGAGATACGCAGTATTTT. This sequence encodes CSARDPGGVGDTQYF. The chain couples TRBV20-1 to TRBJ2-3; tentatively, D is TRBD1 or TRBD2 (7 bases each). The germline V and J ends were trimmed by 0 bases and 5 bases, with 15 bases remaining between them. The CDR3 spans 15 residues. Germline V gene sequence: CDR1 DFQATT, CDR2 SNEGSKA (reference sequence).

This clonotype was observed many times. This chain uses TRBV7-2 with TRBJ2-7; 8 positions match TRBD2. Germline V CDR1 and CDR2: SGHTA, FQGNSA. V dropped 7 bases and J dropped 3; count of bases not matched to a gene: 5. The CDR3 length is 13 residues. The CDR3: CASTARGGYEQYF. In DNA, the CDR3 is TGTGCCAGCACCGCCCGGGGGGGCTACGAGCAGTACTTC.

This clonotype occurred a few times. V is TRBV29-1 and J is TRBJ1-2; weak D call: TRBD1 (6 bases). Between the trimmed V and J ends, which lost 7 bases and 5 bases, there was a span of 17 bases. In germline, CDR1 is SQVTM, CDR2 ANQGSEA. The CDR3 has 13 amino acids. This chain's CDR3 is CSDNRELGYGYTF. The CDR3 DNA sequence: TGCAGCGACAACAGGGAGTTAGGGTATGGCTACACCTTC.

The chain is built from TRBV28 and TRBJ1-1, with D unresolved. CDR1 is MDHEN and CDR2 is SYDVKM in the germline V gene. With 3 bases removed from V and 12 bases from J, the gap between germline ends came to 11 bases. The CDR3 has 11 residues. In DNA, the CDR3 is TGTGCCAGCAGTTTCGACGTCGGGTCTTTCTTT. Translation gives CASSFDVGSFF.

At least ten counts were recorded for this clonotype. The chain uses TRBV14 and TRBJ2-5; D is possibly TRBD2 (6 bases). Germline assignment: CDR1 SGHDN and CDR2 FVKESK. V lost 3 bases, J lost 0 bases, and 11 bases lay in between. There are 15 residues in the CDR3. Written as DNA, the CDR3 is TGTGCCAGCAGCCACTTACGGGGGTACCAAGAGACCCAGTACTTC. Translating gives CASSHLRGYQETQYF.

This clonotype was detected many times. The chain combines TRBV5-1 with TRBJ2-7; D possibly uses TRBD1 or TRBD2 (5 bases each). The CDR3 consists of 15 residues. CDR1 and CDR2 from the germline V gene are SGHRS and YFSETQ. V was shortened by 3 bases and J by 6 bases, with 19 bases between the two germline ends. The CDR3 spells CASSYAGTSSREQYF. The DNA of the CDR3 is TGCGCCAGCAGCTACGCCGGGACCAGCTCGCGCGAGCAGTACTTC.

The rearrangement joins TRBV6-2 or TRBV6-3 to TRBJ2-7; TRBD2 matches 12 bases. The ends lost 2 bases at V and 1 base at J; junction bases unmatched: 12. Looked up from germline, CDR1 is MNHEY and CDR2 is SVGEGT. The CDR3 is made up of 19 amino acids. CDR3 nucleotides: TGTGCCAGCAGTTACGCACCCACTGGACTAGCGGGAACGTCCTACGAGCAGTACTTC. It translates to CASSYAPTGLAGTSYEQYF.

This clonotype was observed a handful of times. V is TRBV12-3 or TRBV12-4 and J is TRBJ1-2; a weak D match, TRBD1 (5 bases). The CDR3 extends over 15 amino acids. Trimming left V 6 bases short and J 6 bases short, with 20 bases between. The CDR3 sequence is CASRGTTTTPDGYTF. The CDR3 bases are TGTGCCAGCAGAGGGACCACAACCACCCCCGATGGCTACACCTTC.